The entry that follows covers one TCR beta chain sequence. Arm-PCR of CDR3 regions and iRepertoire HTBI primers were the basis on which TCR beta libraries were built. Using its own MiXCR run on the multiplex PCR reads, TCRdb lists one record per CDR3 protein. The sample carries hundreds of thousands of distinct CDR3 sequences, roughly 21% recorded once. The sample comes from a study of regulatory T cells in long-lasting Graves disease. Time point: persistent/refractory GD, antithyroid drugs over 5 years with positive TRAb. Construction of the TCR library relied on RNA isolated from PBMCs. Germline loops: CDR1 DFQATT, CDR2 SNEGSKA (reference sequence). The CDR3 loop spans 14 amino acids. Trimming took 6 bases from V and 5 from J, leaving 17 bases between them.

This TCR was sampled from a female donor with Graves disease. V usage is TRBV20-1 and J usage is TRBJ1-5, with a weak D call TRBD1 (5 bases). Source: peripheral blood mononuclear cells (PBMCs), taken when the disease was refractory, from a patient treated with antithyroid drugs. The CDR3 sequence is CSARWGGYDQPQHF. The CDR3 nucleotides are TGCAGTGCCCGCTGGGGGGGTTACGATCAGCCCCAGCATTTT.